This entry lists 20 T cell receptor beta chains sequenced from one sample in a study of shared clonotypes between healthy human individuals. Only in-frame clones appear in the TCRdb table, and some are missing; sequencing was by immunoSEQ multiplex PCR. This repertoire shows millions of clones, about 95% found once; its top ten account for roughly 1.1%. Naive CD8 cells were CD45RO-negative, positively selected for CCR7, excluding terminally differentiated effector memory CD45RA+ cells. Sequencing used naive CD8+ T cells sorted from blood. The receptors shown here come from a man aged 18-30 years in good health.

V and J are TRBV25-1 and TRBJ1-6; 11 bases map to TRBD1. In germline, CDR1 is MGHDK, CDR2 SYGVNS. Unmatched junction bases numbered 11, after V lost 0 bases and J lost 10 bases. The CDR3 loop spans 18 amino acids. CDR3 protein: CASSEYVGQGEIDSPLHF. Written as DNA, the CDR3 is TGTGCCAGCAGTGAATATGTGGGACAGGGGGAAATTGACTCACCCCTCCACTTT.

This chain links TRBV2 with TRBJ1-2; 7 positions agree with TRBD1. Trimming cost V 8 bases and J 0 bases; bases outside gene matches: 9. The CDR3 length is 15 residues. Germline CDR1 reads SNHLY; CDR2 reads FYNNEI. CDR3 coding DNA: TGTGCCAGCGGACAATGGGACAGCGCTAACTATGGCTACACCTTC. As protein: CASGQWDSANYGYTF.

V and J are TRBV6-1 and TRBJ1-4, with 10 bases identical to TRBD1. CDR3 size: 15 residues. Germline V gene data show CDR1 as MNHNS and CDR2 as SASEGT. V was pared by 4 bases and J by 8 bases, with 7 bases of the junction left unmatched. CDR3: CASSAGTGVGEKLFF. The CDR3, as DNA: TGTGCCAGCAGTGCCGGGACAGGGGTTGGAGAAAAACTGTTTTTT.

This chain's CDR3 is CASSYPGTVQETQYF. The CDR3 coding sequence is TGTGCCAGCAGCTACCCCGGGACAGTCCAAGAGACCCAGTACTTC. This sequence joins TRBV7-6 and TRBJ2-5, with 7 bases aligning to TRBD1. The CDR3 has 15 residues. CDR1 and CDR2 (germline): SGHVS, FNYEAQ. The junction had 6 bases not matched to a gene; V was cut back by 4 bases and J by 1 base.

The chain uses TRBV5-6 and TRBJ1-2, with D perhaps matching TRBD1 (5 bases). This CDR3 comprises 14 residues. CDR1 is SGHDT, CDR2 YYEEEE, per germline. Trimming took off 3 bases at V and 2 bases at J, with 11 bases between the two ends. This chain's CDR3 is CASSSGTPNYGYTF. The CDR3 nucleotides are TGTGCCAGCAGCTCTGGGACGCCGAACTATGGCTACACCTTC.

The chain is built from TRBV5-4 and TRBJ2-7; D unclear. V was shortened by 1 base and J by 5 bases, with 7 bases between the two germline ends. This CDR3 spans 12 amino acids. CDR1 is SGHNT, CDR2 YYREEE, per germline (reference sequence). The CDR3 here is CASSLWTNEQYF. CDR3 bases: TGTGCCAGCAGCTTGTGGACGAACGAGCAGTACTTC. Filled out from reference TRBV5-4 and TRBJ2-7, the complete variable domain reads ETGVTQSPTHLIKTRGQQVTLRCSSQSGHNTVSWYQQALGQGPQFIFQYYREEENGRGNFPPRFSGLQFPNYSSELNVNALELDDSALYLCASSLWTNEQYFGPGTRLTVT.

The CDR3 reads CASSWTGGADTQYF. The CDR3 bases are TGCGCCAGCAGTTGGACAGGGGGCGCAGATACGCAGTATTTT. The chain employs TRBV10-2 and TRBJ2-3; TRBD1 matches at 11 bases. CDR3 length: 14 residues. The V segment lost 5 bases and the J segment 4 bases; nucleotides outside the gene matches: 2. From germline, CDR1 is WSHSY and CDR2 SAAADI.

The gene calls are TRBV7-6 and TRBJ2-7; TRBD2 matches 10 bases. Germline assignment: CDR1 SGHVS and CDR2 FNYEAQ. The CDR3 loop spans 14 amino acids. Germline trimming cut 1 base from V and 7 bases from J; bases unmatched to any gene: 4. The CDR3 reads CASSLGTSGSEQYF. CDR3 nucleotide sequence: TGTGCCAGCAGCTTAGGGACTAGCGGCTCTGAGCAGTACTTC. The entire variable domain, with the rest obtained from reference TRBV7-6 and TRBJ2-7, is as follows: GAGVSQSPRYKVTKRGQDVALRCDPISGHVSLYWYRQALGQGPEFLTYFNYEAQQDKSGLPNDRFSAERPEGSISTLTIQRTEQRDSAMYRCASSLGTSGSEQYFGPGTRLTVT.

This clone has only one observation. V gene TRBV7-9 combines with J gene TRBJ1-3; 7 bases are a match to TRBD1. Germline V gene data show CDR1 as SEHNR and CDR2 as FQNEAQ (reference sequence). The CDR3 has 14 amino acids. V lost 5 bases and J lost 4; bases outside the gene matches: 5. The CDR3: CASSAQTGGNTIYF. The CDR3 DNA reads as TGTGCCAGCAGCGCCCAGACAGGGGGAAACACCATATATTTT.

This rearrangement joins TRBV11-2 to TRBJ2-1; D uncertain. CDR3 length: 14 residues. V was cut by 5 bases and J by 3 bases, with 11 bases left in between. CDR1 and CDR2 from the germline V gene are SGHAT and FQNNGV. For the CDR3, the DNA is TGTGCCAGCAGCCCCTGGGCCCTCTACAATGAGCAGTTCTTC. Translated: CASSPWALYNEQFF.

This rearrangement joins TRBV5-1 to TRBJ2-7; no firm D call. The CDR3 totals 12 residues. V was shortened by 3 bases and J by 2 bases, with 6 bases between the two germline ends. The germline CDR1 and CDR2 sequences are SGHRS and YFSETQ. CDR3 amino acids: CASSSTTYEQYF. The CDR3 DNA reads as TGCGCCAGCAGCTCGACGACCTACGAGCAGTACTTC. The whole variable domain, filled in from reference TRBV5-1 and TRBJ2-7, reads KAGVTQTPRYLIKTRGQQVTLSCSPISGHRSVSWYQQTPGQGLQFLFEYFSETQRNKGNFPGRFSGRQFSNSRSEMNVSTLELGDSALYLCASSSTTYEQYFGPGTRLTVT.

The chain links TRBV11-2 to TRBJ2-7; 7 bases agree with TRBD1. From germline, CDR1 is SGHAT and CDR2 FQNNGV. The CDR3 is 14 amino acids. The ends lost 5 bases at V and 7 bases at J; junction bases unmatched: 11. As DNA, the CDR3 is TGTGCCAGCAGCCCCTGGGACAGCCTTTGGGAGCAGTACTTC. Translated: CASSPWDSLWEQYF.

The CDR3 here is CASSGSGGGSYEQYF. CDR3 nucleotide sequence: TGTGCCAGCAGCGGTAGCGGGGGGGGCTCCTACGAGCAGTACTTC. The rearrangement joins TRBV13 to TRBJ2-7, with TRBD2 identical over 11 bases. Germline lookup yields CDR1 PRHDT and CDR2 FYEKMQ (reference sequence). V was clipped by 5 bases and J by 0 bases; unmatched bases: 3. This CDR3 contains 15 residues.

Only one count was recorded for this clone. Additional DNA sequences in this sample encode the identical CDR3. The chain couples TRBV18 to TRBJ2-7, with 11 bases that match TRBD1. Germline loops: CDR1 KGHSH, CDR2 LQKENI. The CDR3 contains 15 residues. The V gene end was trimmed by 3 bases and the J gene end by 4 bases; junction bases not matched to a gene: 5. The CDR3 coding sequence is TGTGCCAGCTCACCGACAGGACAGGGGGCTTACGAGCAGTACTTC. Its protein product is CASSPTGQGAYEQYF.

About this clone: The same CDR3 arises from other DNA sequences in this sample as well. The gene calls are TRBV6-5 and TRBJ2-1, with D maybe TRBD2 (6 bases). The CDR3 contains 16 residues. Germline CDR1 is MNHEY and CDR2 is SVGAGI. V lost 0 bases and J lost 3, with 12 bases in between. The DNA of the CDR3 is TGTGCCAGCAGTTACTCTTGGGGGGAGAGCTACAATGAGCAGTTCTTC. Amino acids: CASSYSWGESYNEQFF.

The rearrangement uses TRBV27 and TRBJ1-4; tentatively, D is TRBD1 (6 bases). Trimming removed 2 bases at V and 8 bases at J, with 12 bases between. CDR1 is MNHEY and CDR2 is SMNVEV in the germline V gene (reference sequence). This CDR3 contains 14 residues. CDR3 in DNA: TGTGCCAGCAGTTTAACACAGGGCTGGGAAAAACTGTTTTTT. It translates to CASSLTQGWEKLFF.

J is TRBJ1-2 and V is TRBV27; tentative D call: TRBD1 (5 bases). This CDR3 comprises 14 residues. Germline V gene sequence: CDR1 MNHEY, CDR2 SMNVEV (reference sequence). With 4 bases removed from V and 4 bases from J, the gap between germline ends came to 13 bases. The CDR3 loop is CASSSSVGAYGYTF. DNA for the CDR3: TGTGCCAGCAGTTCTTCCGTCGGGGCCTATGGCTACACCTTC.

The rearrangement uses TRBV19 and TRBJ1-3; the D is unclear. The V end lost 0 bases, the J end lost 0 bases, and 6 bases lay between the germline ends. Germline V gives CDR1 LNHDA, CDR2 SQIVND (reference sequence). This CDR3 has 15 amino acids. CDR3 in DNA: TGTGCCAGTAGTATAGACGACTCCTCTGGAAACACCATATATTTT. This translates into CASSIDDSSGNTIYF.

J is TRBJ2-1 and V is TRBV11-2; 7 nucleotides align to TRBD1. The trim removed 3 bases at V and 4 bases at J, leaving 6 bases unmatched. From germline, CDR1 is SGHAT and CDR2 FQNNGV. This CDR3 is 15 amino acids long. This chain's CDR3 is CASSFTGDGYNEQFF. The DNA for the CDR3 is TGTGCCAGCAGCTTCACAGGGGATGGGTACAATGAGCAGTTCTTC.

The CDR3 DNA reads as TGTGCAAGTCGCTTAAAGGGGGGGTGCCCCTACGAGCAGTACTTC. Amino acids: CASRLKGGCPYEQYF. V usage is TRBV12-2 and J usage is TRBJ2-7; the DNA was not used to check the table's D call, TRBD2. TRBV12-2 is classified as a pseudogene. This CDR3 has 15 residues.